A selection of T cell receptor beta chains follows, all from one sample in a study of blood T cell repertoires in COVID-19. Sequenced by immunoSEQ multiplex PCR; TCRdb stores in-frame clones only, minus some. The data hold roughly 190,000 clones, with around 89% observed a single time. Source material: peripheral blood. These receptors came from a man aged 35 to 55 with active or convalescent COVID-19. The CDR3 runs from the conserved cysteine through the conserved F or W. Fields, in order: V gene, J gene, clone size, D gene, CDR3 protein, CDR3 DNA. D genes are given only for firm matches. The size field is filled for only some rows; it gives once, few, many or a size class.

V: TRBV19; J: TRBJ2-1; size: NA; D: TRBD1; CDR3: CASSIGQGSYNEQFF; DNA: TGTGCCAGTAGTATCGGACAGGGGTCCTACAATGAGCAGTTCTTC
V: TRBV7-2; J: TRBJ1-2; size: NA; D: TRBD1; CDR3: CASRPGTGTYGYTF; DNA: TGTGCCAGCAGACCGGGGACAGGGACGTATGGCTACACCTTC
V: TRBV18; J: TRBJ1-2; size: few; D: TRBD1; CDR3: CASSYGQGNYGYTF; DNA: TGTGCCAGCTCCTACGGACAGGGTAACTATGGCTACACCTTC
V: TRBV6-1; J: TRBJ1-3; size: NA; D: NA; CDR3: CASSEAAGNTIYF; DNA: TGTGCCAGCAGTGAAGCGGCCGGAAACACCATATATTTT
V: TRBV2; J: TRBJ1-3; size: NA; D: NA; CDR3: CASSIGDTIYF; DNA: TGTGCCAGCAGTATCGGTGACACCATATATTTT
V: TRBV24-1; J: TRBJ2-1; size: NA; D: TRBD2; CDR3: CATSDSGLAGGYEQFF; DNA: TGTGCCACCAGTGACTCGGGACTAGCGGGAGGGTATGAGCAGTTCTTC
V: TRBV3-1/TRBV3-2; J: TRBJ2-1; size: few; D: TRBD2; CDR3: CASSPPTSGGLGDEQFF; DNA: TGTGCCAGCAGCCCACCGACTAGCGGGGGGCTGGGCGATGAGCAGTTCTTC
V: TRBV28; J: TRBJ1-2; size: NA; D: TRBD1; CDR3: CASSHLDRRDYGYTF; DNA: TGTGCCAGCAGTCACCTGGACAGGCGAGACTATGGCTACACCTTC
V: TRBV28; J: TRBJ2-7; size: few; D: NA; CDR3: CASSSNGGGRRHEQYF; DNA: TGTGCCAGCAGTTCCAACGGGGGCGGGAGACGACACGAGCAGTACTTC
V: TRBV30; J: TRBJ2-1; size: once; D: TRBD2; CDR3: CAWIGFRDGTSSINEQFF; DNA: TGTGCCTGGATCGGGTTTCGGGATGGGACTAGCAGTATCAATGAGCAGTTCTTC
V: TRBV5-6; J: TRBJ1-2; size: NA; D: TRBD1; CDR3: CASSIGQGNYGYTF; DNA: TGTGCCAGCAGCATCGGACAGGGGAACTATGGCTACACCTTC
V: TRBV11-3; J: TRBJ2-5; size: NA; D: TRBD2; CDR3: CASSLRLGGLETQYF; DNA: TGTGCCAGCAGCTTGAGGCTGGGGGGGTTAGAGACCCAGTACTTC
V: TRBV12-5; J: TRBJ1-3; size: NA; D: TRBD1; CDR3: CASGLELGTAGNTIYF; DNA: TGTGCTAGTGGTTTGGAACTCGGGACAGCTGGAAACACCATATATTTT
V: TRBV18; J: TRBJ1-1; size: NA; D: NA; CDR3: CASSPLDRMNTEAFF; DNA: TGTGCCAGCTCACCTTTGGACAGAATGAACACTGAAGCTTTCTTT
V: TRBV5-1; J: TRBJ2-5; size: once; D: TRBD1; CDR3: CASSSGQGGLTQYF; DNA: TGCGCCAGCAGCTCGGGACAGGGTGGTTTGACCCAGTACTTC
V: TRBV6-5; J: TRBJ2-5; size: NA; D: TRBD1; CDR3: CARPGTEETQYF; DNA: TGTGCCAGACCCGGGACAGAAGAGACCCAGTACTTC
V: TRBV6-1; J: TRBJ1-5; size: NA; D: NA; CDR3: CASSEARNQPQHF; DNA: TGTGCCAGCAGTGAAGCCAGAAATCAGCCCCAGCATTTT
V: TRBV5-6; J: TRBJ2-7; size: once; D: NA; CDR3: CASSLWASYEQYF; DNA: TGTGCCAGCAGCTTATGGGCCTCCTACGAGCAGTACTTC
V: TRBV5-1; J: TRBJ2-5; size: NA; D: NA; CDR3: CASSLNSGRQETQYF; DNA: TGCGCCAGCAGCTTAAATAGCGGACGCCAAGAGACCCAGTACTTC
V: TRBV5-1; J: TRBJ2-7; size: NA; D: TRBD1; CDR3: CASSTGQGHEQYF; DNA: TGCGCCAGCAGCACGGGACAGGGCCACGAGCAGTACTTC
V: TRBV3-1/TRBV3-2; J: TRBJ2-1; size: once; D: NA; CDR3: CASSLRAGRTYNEQFF; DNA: TGTGCCAGCAGCCTTCGAGCGGGTCGTACCTACAATGAGCAGTTCTTC
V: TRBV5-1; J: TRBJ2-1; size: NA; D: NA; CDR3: CASSLVGGVNEQFF; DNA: TGCGCCAGCAGCTTGGTAGGGGGGGTCAATGAGCAGTTCTTC
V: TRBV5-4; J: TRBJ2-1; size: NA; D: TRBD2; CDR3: CASSLPGLAGVYEQFF; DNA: TGTGCCAGCAGCCTCCCGGGACTAGCGGGAGTCTATGAGCAGTTCTTC
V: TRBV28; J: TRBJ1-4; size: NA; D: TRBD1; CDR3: CASSSEGQGLEKLFF; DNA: TGTGCCAGCAGTTCCGAGGGACAGGGCCTTGAAAAACTGTTTTTT
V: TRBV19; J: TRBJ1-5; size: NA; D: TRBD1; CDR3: CASSIAAGGYQPQHF; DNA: TGTGCCAGTAGTATAGCCGCAGGGGGCTATCAGCCCCAGCATTTT